This T cell receptor beta chain was profiled in a study of blood T cell repertoires in COVID-19. Overall study: Sources were T cells, B-cell-depleted T cells, or PBMCs; the material itself was cDNA or gDNA.

Germline lookup yields CDR1 LNHDA and CDR2 SQIVND (reference sequence). V lost 3 bases, J lost 1 base, and 5 bases stayed unmatched. The CDR3 is 16 residues long. Here immunoSEQ multiplex PCR was the method, and the copy in TCRdb shows in-frame clones only, minus some. The sample has approximately 300,000 clones; more than 85% are singletons. V and J are TRBV19 and TRBJ1-5; 8 bases align to TRBD1. This sequence originates from a man younger than 45 with acute or convalescent COVID-19. Sequenced input: peripheral blood. CDR3 in amino acids: CASSMWGQASNQPQHF. DNA of the CDR3: TGTGCCAGTAGTATGTGGGGACAGGCGAGCAATCAGCCCCAGCATTTT.